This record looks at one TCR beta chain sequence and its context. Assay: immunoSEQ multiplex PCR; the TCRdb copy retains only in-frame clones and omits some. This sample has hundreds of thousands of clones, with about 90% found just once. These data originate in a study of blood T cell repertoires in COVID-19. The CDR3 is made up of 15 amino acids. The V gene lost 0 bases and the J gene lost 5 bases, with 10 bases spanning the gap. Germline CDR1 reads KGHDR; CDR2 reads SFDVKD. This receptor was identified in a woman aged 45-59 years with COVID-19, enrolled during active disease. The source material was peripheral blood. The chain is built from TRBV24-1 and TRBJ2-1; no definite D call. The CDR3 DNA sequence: TGTGCCACCAGTGATTTGGGTTCGCCAGACAATGAGCAGTTCTTC. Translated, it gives CATSDLGSPDNEQFF.